This T cell receptor beta chain comes out of a study of cytomegalovirus exposure and HLA in healthy donors. Study-wide background: The Caucasian-associated ancestry cluster held 65% to 85% of over 350 genotyped donors. Study-wide findings and caveats: Using the classifier, cytomegalovirus status was reportedly diagnosed with high specificity and sensitivity. Common viral pathogens were later found to be apparently linked to several of the most significant clusters. Researchers left out some V segments, among them TRBV6-2 and TRBV6-3, as indistinguishable.

PCR used 60 Vbeta primers and 13 Jbeta primers. The data were produced by immunoSEQ multiplex PCR, yet TCRdb's version contains in-frame clones alone and is incomplete. Here the sample spans 90,000 to 100,000 clones, under 80% being singletons. Germline V gives CDR1 MNHNY, CDR2 SVGAGI (reference sequence). This CDR3 contains 15 residues. V trimming: 6 bases; J trimming: 3 bases; junction bases outside the gene matches: 6. Turning to this clone: Its specificity is not known.

This chain links TRBV6-6 with TRBJ2-2; 8 positions match TRBD1. This receptor was obtained from a middle-aged man in good health and CMV-seronegative. The sample comprised PBMCs. The CDR3 DNA reads TGTGCCAGCAGCATGACAGGGGTGGACACCGGGGAGCTGTTTTTT. Its translation is CASSMTGVDTGELFF.